A selection of T cell receptor beta chains follows, all from one sample in a study of shared clonotypes between healthy human individuals. Sequenced by immunoSEQ multiplex PCR; TCRdb stores in-frame clones only, minus some. The table records about 470,000 clones, around 79% of them present only once. Sequencing input: PBMCs. The receptors come from a woman in her thirties or forties in good health. Some clones in this sample may be carry-over from other donors' samples. CDR3s include the opening cysteine and the closing phenylalanine or tryptophan. A D gene is named only where the DNA matches it firmly. The size entry is marked missing in some rows and otherwise reads once, few, many or a size class.

>.|TRBJ1-3|.|15|TRBV14
TGTGCCAGCAGCCAAGATCAAGTTGGGGGTCGGGCCATATATTTT
CASSQDQVGGRAIYF
>.|TRBJ2-7|.|13|TRBV5-1
TGCGCCAGCAGCTTGGGATCCGGCTACGAGCAGTACTTC
CASSLGSGYEQYF
>.|TRBJ2-1|TRBD1|16|TRBV11-3
TGTGCCAGCAGCCCCCCCGGGACAGGGTACTCGGGTGAGCAGTTCTTC
CASSPPGTGYSGEQFF
>once|TRBJ1-1|TRBD1|14|TRBV27
TGTGCCAGCACCTCTCAGGGGGCTAACACTGAAGCTTTCTTT
CASTSQGANTEAFF
>.|TRBJ2-3|.|12|TRBV6-1
TGTGCCAGCAGAAAAGTCACAGATACGCAGTATTTT
CASRKVTDTQYF
>.|TRBJ1-2|TRBD1|15|TRBV28
TGTGCCAGTAGGGGGGACAGGGGAGCTAACTATGGCTACACCTTC
CASRGDRGANYGYTF
>.|TRBJ1-4|TRBD1|16|TRBV7-2
TGTGCCAGCAGCTGGATCCTGGGACAGGGAGGCGAAAAACTGTTTTTT
CASSWILGQGGEKLFF
>.|TRBJ1-4|.|15|TRBV15
TGTGCCACCAGCAGAGGGCGGCAGCCTAATGAAAAACTGTTTTTT
CATSRGRQPNEKLFF
>.|TRBJ2-3|TRBD2|16|TRBV7-9
TGTGCCAGCAGCTTAGAAGACGGGAGGGTTACAGATACGCAGTATTTT
CASSLEDGRVTDTQYF
>once|TRBJ1-5|.|13|TRBV7-8
TGTGCCAGCAGCTTAGCGGAAGGACTGACACATCATTTT
CASSLAEGLTHHF
>once|TRBJ1-1|.|13|TRBV6-5
TGTGCCAGCAGTTACGGGGAGGGCACTGAAGCTTTCTTT
CASSYGEGTEAFF
>.|TRBJ1-5|.|14|TRBV28
TGTGCCAGCAGTTTTTCAGCCTCAGATCAGCCCCAGCATTTT
CASSFSASDQPQHF
>once|TRBJ1-2|.|13|TRBV28
TGTGCCAGCAGTGTGACAGCCACCTATGGCTACACCTTC
CASSVTATYGYTF
>.|TRBJ2-6|.|13|TRBV6-6
TGTGCCAGCAATTTCCCTGGGGCCAACGTCCTGACTTTC
CASNFPGANVLTF
>.|TRBJ2-7|.|16|TRBV7-2
TGTGCCAGCACCCCGTTCCTGTGGCAGGGAGCGTACGAGCAGTACTTC
CASTPFLWQGAYEQYF
>.|TRBJ2-3|TRBD1|12|TRBV6-5
TGTGCCAGCAGTCTACAGGGGGCAGCGCAGTATTTT
CASSLQGAAQYF
>many|TRBJ1-3|.|16|TRBV21-1
TGTGCCAGCAGCGAATACAGGGGAGGCTCTGGAAACACCATATATTTT
CASSEYRGGSGNTIYF
>few|TRBJ1-1|.|13|TRBV10-3
TGTGCCATCACTGCAGAGAGGGACACTGAAGCTTTCTTT
CAITAERDTEAFF
>.|TRBJ1-1|TRBD1|15|TRBV6-1
TGTGCCAGCAGTGACCATCCGGACAGGGGAACTGAAGCTTTCTTT
CASSDHPDRGTEAFF
>.|TRBJ2-1|TRBD2|16|TRBV28
TGTGCCAGCAGACAAACTAGCGGGACATCCTACAATGAGCAGTTCTTC
CASRQTSGTSYNEQFF
>.|TRBJ1-5|.|15|TRBV6-1
TGTGCCAGCAGTGAACAAGGTAGTCGCAATCAGCCCCAGCATTTT
CASSEQGSRNQPQHF
>.|TRBJ1-1|.|14|TRBV28
TGTGCCAGCACCCGAGAGGGGCGCCGGACTGAAGCTTTCTTT
CASTREGRRTEAFF
>.|TRBJ2-3|TRBD2|15|TRBV27
TGTGCCAGCAGTCCCCACTCGGGAGGGCCAGATACGCAGTATTTT
CASSPHSGGPDTQYF
>few|TRBJ2-3|.|13|TRBV19
TGTGCCAGTAAGCGGTCGGGCACAGATACGCAGTATTTT
CASKRSGTDTQYF
>few|TRBJ1-1|.|14|TRBV2
TGTGCCAGCAGTTTTAACAGGGAGAACACTGAAGCTTTCTTT
CASSFNRENTEAFF
>.|TRBJ2-7|TRBD2|15|TRBV11-2
TGTGCCAGCAGCTTAGGCATAGGCGGGAGGGACGAGCAGTACTTC
CASSLGIGGRDEQYF
>once|TRBJ2-1|TRBD2|15|TRBV6-1
TGTGCCAGCAGCGCTATAGCGGGAGCCTACAATGAGCAGTTCTTC
CASSAIAGAYNEQFF
>.|TRBJ1-6|TRBD1|15|TRBV10-3
TGTGCCATCAGAGGGGACAGTGTCTATAATTCACCCCTCCACTTT
CAIRGDSVYNSPLHF
>few|TRBJ2-1|.|13|TRBV5-6
TGTGCCAGCAGCTTCAGGCTATACAATGAGCAGTTCTTC
CASSFRLYNEQFF
>.|TRBJ2-2|TRBD1|21|TRBV19
TGTGCCAGTAGAGTAAGCCGGGACAGGGGGCTTCCCGATTCGAACACCGGGGAGCTGTTTTTT
CASRVSRDRGLPDSNTGELFF
>.|TRBJ2-3|.|12|TRBV6-7
TGTGCCAGCAGTCAGCGGACCTATACGCAGTATTTT
CASSQRTYTQYF
>.|TRBJ2-2|TRBD2|17|TRBV6-1
TGTGCCAGCAGGGAACAAAGCGGGATATCGAACACCGGGGAGCTGTTTTTT
CASREQSGISNTGELFF
>.|TRBJ2-4|.|15|TRBV18
TGTGCCAGCTCACCATCCCTAGCTAGCAAAAACATTCAGTACTTC
CASSPSLASKNIQYF
>.|TRBJ2-7|TRBD2|16|TRBV11-2
TGTGCCAGCAGCTTGGGACCGGGACTAGCGACCTACGAGCAGTACTTC
CASSLGPGLATYEQYF
>.|TRBJ2-7|.|16|TRBV4-2
TGTGCCAGCAGCCAAGGGGTAGCGGAGAACTCCTACGAGCAGTACTTC
CASSQGVAENSYEQYF
>.|TRBJ1-2|.|14|TRBV2
TGTGCCAGCAGTGATTACAGGTCGAACTATGGCTACACCTTC
CASSDYRSNYGYTF
>.|TRBJ1-1|.|14|TRBV7-7
TGTGCCAGCAGCCCCGACGGGTTGAACACTGAAGCTTTCTTT
CASSPDGLNTEAFF
>once|TRBJ2-7|.|16|TRBV28
TGTGCCAGCAGTTCCAGATCGCGCGGGACGGGTTACGAGCAGTACTTC
CASSSRSRGTGYEQYF
>.|TRBJ1-6|TRBD1|14|TRBV2
TGTGCCAGGGGGACAGGGGGAAATAATTCACCCCTCCACTTT
CARGTGGNNSPLHF
>.|TRBJ2-2|.|16|TRBV5-4
TGTGCCAGCAGCCTCGGGAAGAGCCTTAACACCGGGGAGCTGTTTTTT
CASSLGKSLNTGELFF
>.|TRBJ2-5|.|12|TRBV2
TGTGCCAGCAGTGAACAGGGGGAGACCCAGTACTTC
CASSEQGETQYF
>.|TRBJ2-7|TRBD2|13|TRBV6-1
TGTGCCAGCAGTGGTTATGGGGAGGGCGAGCAGTACTTC
CASSGYGEGEQYF
>.|TRBJ2-3|.|13|TRBV7-3
TGTGCCAGCAGCTTAACGGAGGGAGGTACGCAGTATTTT
CASSLTEGGTQYF
>.|TRBJ1-4|.|15|TRBV19
TGTGCCAGTAGACCTGAGGACGGTGTCAATGAAAAACTGTTTTTT
CASRPEDGVNEKLFF
>.|TRBJ2-2|TRBD2|16|TRBV7-3
TGTGCCAGCAGCCCCACTAGCGGGAGTAACACCGGGGAGCTGTTTTTT
CASSPTSGSNTGELFF
>.|TRBJ1-1|.|14|TRBV11-3
TGTGCCAGCAGCTCAGGGTCCGGGGACACTGAAGCTTTCTTT
CASSSGSGDTEAFF
>.|TRBJ1-2|.|14|TRBV27
TGTGCCAGCAGTTTAACGTACAGTAACTATGGCTACACCTTC
CASSLTYSNYGYTF
>once|TRBJ1-2|.|16|TRBV11-3
TGTGCCAGCAGCCTACCTCACAGGCAGATTACCTATGGCTACACCTTC
CASSLPHRQITYGYTF
>.|TRBJ2-3|.|14|TRBV7-3
TGTGCCAGCAGCTTAACGTCATCGTCAGATACGCAGTATTTT
CASSLTSSSDTQYF
>.|TRBJ2-7|.|14|TRBV5-1
TGCGCCAGCAGCTTGAGGCAGCTACCCTACGAGCAGTACTTC
CASSLRQLPYEQYF
>.|TRBJ2-7|.|15|TRBV14
TGTGCCAGCAGCCAAGGGCCGGGACCCCGATACGAGCAGTACTTC
CASSQGPGPRYEQYF
>few|TRBJ2-3|.|15|TRBV11-2
TGTGCCAGCAGCTTGTGGGGGTCTCCCACAGATACGCAGTATTTT
CASSLWGSPTDTQYF
>.|TRBJ1-5|.|15|TRBV7-9
TGTGCCAGCAGCTTAACTCGACAGGCTGAGGGGCCCCAGCATTTT
CASSLTRQAEGPQHF
>.|TRBJ2-7|TRBD2|17|TRBV15
TGTGCCACCAGCAGAGCGACCGGGACTAGCGGGAGGCACGAGCAGTACTTC
CATSRATGTSGRHEQYF